Below are 32 T cell receptor beta chains sequenced from a single sample in a study of glioma-infiltrating T cells (TCRdb year 2016). The data were produced on an Illumina MiSeq. TCR alpha and beta CDR3 regions were amplified with the iRepertoire nested amplicon-rescue multiplex PCR (arm-PCR) platform from RNA. TCRdb trimmed the raw reads at Q25, called clones with MiXCR and kept productive beta chains. Rows are unified per CDR3 protein, each entry keeping the most common DNA and genes. Counted in this sample were 45,000 or so distinct CDR3 sequences; approximately 20% of them appeared once. Of the sample, roughly 6.1% is held by the ten largest clones. Sequenced: glioma tissue, nonneoplastic brain tissue, or PBMCs (not recorded which). The receptors were sampled from a human donor with low-grade glioma or glioblastoma, undergoing nonglioma brain surgery, or in good health (not recorded which).

Ten or more counts support this clonotype. The V and J genes are TRBV6-1 and TRBJ2-7; D is possibly TRBD1 (5 bases). The V end lost 7 bases, the J end lost 1 base, and 14 bases lay between the germline ends. This CDR3 comprises 14 residues. CDR1 and CDR2 from the germline V gene are MNHNS and SASEGT. The CDR3 loop reads CASNTKGLSYEQYV. The CDR3 coding sequence is TGTGCCAGCAATACCAAGGGGCTATCCTACGAGCAGTACGTC.

V is TRBV4-1 and J is TRBJ2-3, with 8 bases aligning to TRBD1. V gave up 2 bases and J gave up 4 bases; unmatched junction bases: 11. Germline V gene lookup returns CDR1 MGHRA and CDR2 YSYEKL. The CDR3 consists of 17 residues. The CDR3 region has the DNA TGCGCCAGCAGCCAAACAGGGGGAATAGCACCGCCAGATACGCAGTATTTT. This sequence encodes CASSQTGGIAPPDTQYF.

In the case of this clonotype: The junction does not match germline at one end; this may be a read error. This chain joins TRBV19 and TRBJ2-7, with D unclear. The CDR3 runs to 14 residues. CDR1 is LNHDA, CDR2 SQIVND, per germline (reference sequence). In DNA form, the CDR3 reads TGTGCCAGTAGTATCTCGACATCCTCCTACGATCAGTACTTC. Protein: CASSISTSSYDQYF.

The gene calls are TRBV10-2 and TRBJ1-4, with 9 nucleotides matching TRBD1. Germline V gene sequence: CDR1 WSHSY, CDR2 SAAADI. The length of the CDR3 is 15 residues. The V and J ends lost 2 bases and 8 bases, in that order; junction bases with no gene match: 6. The CDR3 DNA is TGCGCCAGCAGTGAGGTGGAACAGGGGGCCGAAAAACTGTTTTTT. It yields the protein CASSEVEQGAEKLFF.

This clonotype has a count of ten or more. This chain joins TRBV6-2 or TRBV6-3 and TRBJ2-7, with TRBD2 as a possible D gene (5 bases). The germline CDR1 and CDR2 sequences are MNHEY and SVGEGT. This CDR3 has 14 residues. Trimming pared 2 bases from V and 7 bases from J, leaving 15 bases between. The CDR3 DNA reads as TGTGCCAGCAGTTACGGGCCTAGCCGGGCGGAGCAGTACTTC. This codes for CASSYGPSRAEQYF.

Concerning this clonotype itself: With a much larger clone just one base away, this may be a read error. The genes are TRBV3-1 and TRBJ2-7; possible D gene TRBD1, 6 bases. Germline CDR1 and CDR2: LGHDT and YNNKEL (reference sequence). The germline V and J ends were trimmed by 7 bases and 3 bases, with 16 bases remaining between them. The CDR3 contains 14 residues. The DNA of the CDR3 is TGTGCCAGCACCAGTTACGGACAGAGCTACGAGCAGTACTTC. Encoded protein: CASTSYGQSYEQYF.

This clonotype was observed at least ten times. The chain couples TRBV2 to TRBJ2-1, with 10 positions matching TRBD2. V lost 2 bases to trimming and J lost 8 bases; unmatched junction nucleotides: 9. This CDR3 contains 16 residues. The germline CDR1 and CDR2 sequences are SNHLY and FYNNEI. In nucleotides, the CDR3 is TGTGCCAGCAGTGAAATAGTAGCGGGGGGTAGAGATGAGCAGTTCTTC. Residues: CASSEIVAGGRDEQFF. Together with reference TRBV2 and TRBJ2-1, the CDR3 gives the full variable domain: EPEVTQTPSHQVTQMGQEVILRCVPISNHLYFYWYRQILGQKVEFLVSFYNNEISEKSEIFDDQFSVERPDGSNFTLKIRSTKLEDSAMYFCASSEIVAGGRDEQFFGPGTRLTVL.

The rearrangement uses TRBV19 and TRBJ1-1; D is unclear. Trimming left V 3 bases short and J 7 bases short, with 9 bases between. CDR3 length: 12 amino acids. Germline loops: CDR1 LNHDA, CDR2 SQIVND (reference sequence). For the CDR3, the DNA is TGTGCCAGTAGTATGCTTAGGATTGAAGCTTTCTTT. Encoded protein: CASSMLRIEAFF.

This clonotype was observed at least ten times. The rearrangement joins TRBV6-1 to TRBJ2-5, with 7 bases aligning to TRBD2. V gave up 6 bases and J gave up 1 base; unmatched junction bases: 8. CDR1 is MNHNS and CDR2 is SASEGT in the germline V gene. The CDR3 covers 15 residues. CDR3: CASRASGGGQETQYF. The CDR3 bases are TGTGCCAGCAGAGCGTCTGGCGGGGGCCAAGAGACCCAGTACTTC.

A word on this clonotype: Given a much more abundant clone one base away, this may be a read error. This chain links TRBV6-2 or TRBV6-3 with TRBJ2-7; TRBD1 aligns across 7 bases. Losses at the gene ends were 2 bases for V and 2 bases for J; bases not matched to a gene: 6. The CDR3 spans 15 residues. Germline CDR1 reads MNHEY; CDR2 reads SVGEGT. CDR3 coding DNA: TGTGCCAGCAGTTACGTACAGGGGAATACCTACGAGCAGTACTTC. Its protein is CASSYVQGNTYEQYF.

This clonotype was detected a few times. The CDR3 loop reads CAWSGQGDYGYTF. The CDR3 bases are TGTGCCTGGAGTGGTCAGGGGGACTATGGCTACACCTTC. V and J are TRBV30 and TRBJ1-2; 7 bases are a match to TRBD1. The V gene's germline CDR1 is GTSNPN and CDR2 SVGIG (reference sequence). V lost 1 base, J lost 3 bases, and 2 bases stayed unmatched. CDR3 length equals 13 residues.

This clonotype was observed many times. J is TRBJ1-5 and V is TRBV11-2; D not resolved. V was pared by 2 bases and J by 4 bases, with 6 bases between. The CDR3 has 13 amino acids. Per the germline V gene, CDR1 is SGHAT and CDR2 is FQNNGV. For the CDR3, the DNA is TGTGCCAGCAGCTTAAGCGAGAATCAGCCCCAGCATTTT. It codes for CASSLSENQPQHF.

This clonotype was observed at least ten times. The rearrangement joins TRBV6-1 to TRBJ2-5, with no clear D. Germline V gene sequence: CDR1 MNHNS, CDR2 SASEGT. V was pared by 5 bases and J by 4 bases, with 11 bases between. The CDR3 length is 13 residues. CDR3 region: CASSLGWRETQYF. For the CDR3, the DNA is TGTGCCAGCAGTCTAGGGTGGAGAGAGACCCAGTACTTC.

This clonotype came up once. A read error is possible here, since a much larger clone lies one base away. This rearrangement joins TRBV28 to TRBJ2-1, with D perhaps being TRBD1 or TRBD2 (5 bases each). This CDR3 region has 14 residues. The V and J ends lost 5 bases and 10 bases respectively, with 18 bases between them. The V gene's germline CDR1 is MDHEN and CDR2 SYDVKM. For the CDR3, the DNA is TGTGCCAGCAGTAAACGGGGACGGACTTACGAGCAGTTCTTC. It translates to CASSKRGRTYEQFF.

This clonotype was recorded once. At one end, the junction sequence differs from germline, possibly due to a read error. The CDR3 nucleotides read TGCGCCAGCAGTGAAGTCGGAGACCCCACAGATACACAGTATTTT. Its translation: CASSEVGDPTDTQYF. The V and J genes are TRBV10-1 and TRBJ2-3; D unclear. Germline lookup yields CDR1 WNHNN and CDR2 SYGVQD (reference sequence). The CDR3 extends over 15 amino acids.

The chain has TRBV30 and TRBJ1-1, with 7 bases fitting TRBD1. With 4 bases clipped from V and 2 bases from J, the junction kept 4 bases outside the gene matches. Germline CDR1 reads GTSNPN; CDR2 reads SVGIG (reference sequence). The CDR3 runs to 13 residues. The CDR3 here is CAWTRQGNTEAFF. The CDR3 DNA follows: TGTGCCTGGACCCGACAGGGAAACACTGAAGCTTTCTTT.

The chain carries TRBV12-3 or TRBV12-4 and TRBJ2-1; 9 bases line up with TRBD2. Losses at the gene ends were 6 bases for V and 6 bases for J; bases not matched to a gene: 9. The CDR3 length is 15 residues. DNA for the CDR3: TGTGCCAGCAGATCGGGGACTAGCTGGGCCAATGAGCAGTTCTTC. Protein product: CASRSGTSWANEQFF.

This clonotype occurred many times. The chain recombines TRBV28 with TRBJ2-1; 11 bases agree with TRBD2. J was trimmed by 5 bases and V by 6 bases; bases with no gene match: 6. In germline, CDR1 is MDHEN, CDR2 SYDVKM. The CDR3 loop spans 15 amino acids. The CDR3 DNA follows: TGTGCCAGCAGATCCGGGACTAGCGGTCACAATGAGCAGTTCTTC. Its protein product is CASRSGTSGHNEQFF.

This clonotype was detected many times. CDR3 in amino acids: CASSQDPVRRTNTGELFF. CDR3 coding DNA: TGCGCCAGCAGCCAAGATCCGGTTCGTAGAACGAACACCGGGGAGCTGTTTTTT. The chain uses TRBV4-1 and TRBJ2-2; D unclear. Trimming took 0 bases from V and 0 from J, leaving 14 bases between them. The CDR3 runs to 18 residues. Per germline, CDR1 MGHRA and CDR2 YSYEKL.

This clonotype was detected a few times. This chain links TRBV7-9 with TRBJ1-2; no definite D call. V lost 1 base to trimming and J lost 4 bases, with 4 bases between them. The CDR3 totals 12 residues. Germline CDR1 is SEHNR and CDR2 is FQNEAQ (reference sequence). The CDR3 protein is CASSLEPYGYTF. In DNA, the CDR3 is TGTGCCAGCAGCTTAGAACCCTATGGCTACACCTTC.

The gene calls are TRBV9 and TRBJ2-3; D is uncertain. From germline, CDR1 is SGDLS and CDR2 YYNGEE. The CDR3 totals 15 residues. V lost 4 bases and J lost 0, with 12 bases in between. The CDR3 loop reads CASSTYSASTDTQYF. CDR3 nucleotide sequence: TGTGCCAGCAGCACTTACAGTGCTAGCACAGATACGCAGTATTTT.

A remark on this clonotype: A much larger clonotype is one base distant, so this may be a read error. The chain uses TRBV4-1 and TRBJ2-7; perhaps D is TRBD1 or TRBD2 (6 bases each). This CDR3 comprises 17 residues. Germline CDR1 and CDR2: MGHRA and YSYEKL. CDR3 coding DNA: TGCGCCAGAAGCCAAGATCATCGGGGGCCTCTCTCCTACGAGCAGTACTTC. Residues: CARSQDHRGPLSYEQYF.

This clonotype has ten or more counts. The chain employs TRBV5-1 and TRBJ2-3; the match to TRBD1 covers 7 bases. The V and J ends lost 0 bases and 3 bases, in that order; junction bases with no gene match: 7. This CDR3 has 16 amino acids. Per germline, CDR1 SGHRS and CDR2 YFSETQ. This CDR3 reads CASSLEGAGATDTQYF. CDR3 nucleotide sequence: TGCGCCAGCAGCTTGGAGGGGGCAGGTGCGACAGATACGCAGTATTTT.

This clonotype is judged medium-sized. The chain links TRBV20-1 to TRBJ1-1; no definite D call. This CDR3 spans 13 amino acids. Germline V lookup: CDR1 DFQATT, CDR2 SNEGSKA (reference sequence). Trimming removed 5 bases at V and 4 bases at J, with 14 bases between. CDR3 in amino acids: CSAAFAVRTEAFF. In DNA, the CDR3 is TGCAGTGCTGCATTCGCGGTGCGCACTGAAGCTTTCTTT.

The chain uses TRBV4-1 and TRBJ2-1, with D unclear. Germline lookup yields CDR1 MGHRA and CDR2 YSYEKL. The CDR3 runs to 13 residues. V lost 2 bases and J lost 8, with 10 bases in between. The chain's CDR3 is CASSQWARDEQFF. For the CDR3, the DNA is TGCGCCAGCAGCCAATGGGCCCGGGATGAGCAGTTCTTC.

This clonotype was found many times. V gene TRBV3-1 combines with J gene TRBJ2-1; D call uncertain. With 4 bases removed from V and 6 bases from J, the gap between germline ends came to 10 bases. The CDR3 covers 13 residues. Germline loops: CDR1 LGHDT, CDR2 YNNKEL (reference sequence). CDR3 sequence reads: CASSPSLGNEQFF. The CDR3 DNA reads TGTGCCAGCAGCCCATCGTTGGGCAATGAGCAGTTCTTC.

Details on this clonotype: No DNA is shown, since the ends of the CDR3 on it are uncertain; the CDR3 is the one TCRdb lists. This chain uses TRBV4-2 with TRBJ2-5; no check of the table's D call, TRBD2, against the DNA was made. The CDR3 is 20 residues long, counting both termini. CDR1 LGHNA and CDR2 YNFKEQ come from the germline V gene. CDR3 residues: CASSFYICSARSSVGETQYF.

Only a few counts were recorded for this clonotype. Being one base from a much bigger clone, this may be a read error. This chain joins TRBV7-9 and TRBJ2-7; D is uncertain. CDR3 length equals 14 residues. Germline-derived CDR1 and CDR2 are SEHNR and FQNEAQ (reference sequence). CDR3 sequence: CASSQGRSSYERYF. The CDR3 nucleotides are TGTGCCAGCAGCCAAGGCAGAAGCTCCTACGAGCGGTACTTC.

In this sample, this clonotype turned up many times. The chain joins TRBV7-6 to TRBJ2-5; 7 bases map to TRBD2. From germline, CDR1 is SGHVS and CDR2 FNYEAQ. The CDR3 spans 14 residues. The V and J ends lost 5 bases and 5 bases, in that order; junction bases with no gene match: 8. The CDR3 DNA reads TGTGCCAGCAGCCAGCCCAGGGAGGGCGAGACCCAGTACTTC. Translation gives CASSQPREGETQYF.

This clonotype appeared many times. This chain links TRBV4-1 with TRBJ2-3; a possible D gene is TRBD1 (5 bases). V lost 4 bases and J lost 0, with 20 bases in between. Per germline, CDR1 MGHRA and CDR2 YSYEKL. The CDR3 extends over 18 amino acids. CDR3 DNA sequence: TGCGCCAGCAGCCGTCTCCCCCCCAGGGTCAAGAGCACAGATACGCAGTATTTT. This gives the protein CASSRLPPRVKSTDTQYF.

This clonotype has a handful of counts. V gene TRBV10-3 combines with J gene TRBJ2-7; 10 bases agree with TRBD1. This CDR3 has 14 amino acids. The germline V gene has CDR1 ENHRY and CDR2 SYGVKD. Unmatched junction bases numbered 1, after V lost 2 bases and J lost 3 bases. The CDR3 coding sequence is TGTGCCATCAGTGAGGGGACAGGGGTCTACGAGCAGTACTTC. Translated, it gives CAISEGTGVYEQYF.

There are many counts of this clonotype. The chain couples TRBV19 to TRBJ1-2; no firm D call. Trimming took 10 bases from V and 1 from J, leaving 10 bases between them. In germline, CDR1 is LNHDA, CDR2 SQIVND (reference sequence). The CDR3 loop spans 12 amino acids. The CDR3 DNA reads TGTGCCACCGCGGGAGGTAACTATGGCTACACCTTC. Amino acid sequence: CATAGGNYGYTF.